This T cell receptor beta chain was recorded in a study of CD8 T cells in ankylosing spondylitis. Regarding the study as a whole: Some motif variants were previously reported in reactive arthritis synovial fluid and blood. Among TCR beta sequences, a motif of about 8 highly homologous variants appeared characteristic of ankylosing spondylitis blood.

In TCRdb, the 5' RACE reads were re-called with MiXCR into one record per CDR3 protein. Among 100,000 to 150,000 distinct CDR3 sequences, roughly 18% were seen once, and the ten largest hold 30% to 35%. Details on this clonotype: Its target is not known.

This CDR3 region has 16 residues. CDR1 is PRHDT and CDR2 is FYEKMQ in the germline V gene (reference sequence). Trimming stripped 0 bases from V and 0 bases from J, with 9 bases between. The origin of this receptor is a male donor with ankylosing spondylitis. The chain recombines TRBV13 with TRBJ2-1; the D is unclear. Sequencing was performed on blood, either unsorted or a sorted T cell fraction (not recorded which). CDR3: CASSLGRGHSYNEQFF. In nucleotides, the CDR3 is TGTGCCAGCAGCTTAGGCCGTGGCCACTCCTACAATGAGCAGTTCTTC.